The 8 T cell receptor beta chains below come from one sample, sequenced in a study of blood T cells in healthy people across ages. For the second PCR, which ran for about 6 to 12 cycles, a sample-barcoded 5' primer and a J-beta primer mix were used. TCRdb called the 5' RACE reads again in MiXCR, with one record for every CDR3 protein. The table records around 1,600,000 distinct CDR3 sequences, roughly 43% of them present only once. Input material: blood. The receptor set was obtained from a woman aged 18 to 35 in good health.

The chain couples TRBV2 to TRBJ1-5, with D perhaps matching TRBD1 (6 bases). V lost 3 bases and J 8 bases, leaving 17 bases between the germline ends. Looked up from germline, CDR1 is SNHLY and CDR2 is FYNNEI. CDR3 length equals 15 residues. The CDR3, as DNA: TGTGCCAGCAGTGACGGCCAGGGGTATGGGAAGCCCCAGCATTTT. It specifies CASSDGQGYGKPQHF.

CDR3 residues: CSVENSYRTRTDTQYF. The CDR3 nucleotides read TGCAGCGTTGAAAACTCCTATAGGACTCGGACAGATACGCAGTATTTT. J is TRBJ2-3 and V is TRBV29-1, with D maybe TRBD2 (5 bases). Germline values: CDR1 SQVTM, CDR2 ANQGSEA. Trimming removed 2 bases at V and 3 bases at J, with 18 bases between. The CDR3 loop spans 16 amino acids.

The rearrangement uses TRBV7-9 and TRBJ2-5; 9 bases agree with TRBD1. The DNA matches TRBJ2-7 better at its end, which makes the J call doubtful. CDR1 is SEHNR, CDR2 FQNEAQ, per germline (reference sequence). This CDR3 has 16 amino acids. For the CDR3, the DNA is TGTGCCAGCAGCTTACGGGGTAAGGGACAGGGCTACGAGCAGTACTTC. Encoded protein: CASSLRGKGQGYEQYF.

The chain links TRBV4-1 to TRBJ2-4, with a weak D call TRBD2 (7 bases). Germline V lookup: CDR1 MGHRA, CDR2 YSYEKL. CDR3 length: 17 residues. Trimming stripped 3 bases from V and 3 bases from J, with 18 bases between. CDR3 bases: TGCGCCAGCAGCCAGGGGGCGACAGCGGGGCTCAAAAACATTCAGTACTTC. This codes for CASSQGATAGLKNIQYF.

The chain uses TRBV6-1 and TRBJ2-7; 8 bases are a match to TRBD2. CDR1 is MNHNS, CDR2 SASEGT, per germline. With 2 bases clipped from V and 2 bases from J, the junction kept 5 bases outside the gene matches. This CDR3 spans 15 amino acids. The CDR3 region is CASSESRGGTYEQYF. The CDR3 DNA reads TGTGCCAGCAGTGAAAGTCGCGGGGGGACCTACGAGCAGTACTTC.

The CDR3 bases are TGTGCCAGCAGTGAATGGGGGGGCATCGGGAACACTGAAGCTTTCTTT. Protein sequence: CASSEWGGIGNTEAFF. The chain couples TRBV2 to TRBJ1-1, with a possible D match to TRBD1 (6 bases). This CDR3 spans 16 amino acids. Germline loops: CDR1 SNHLY, CDR2 FYNNEI. V lost 2 bases and J lost 1, with 14 bases in between.

The chain is built from TRBV28 and TRBJ1-4, with a tentative D call TRBD1 (5 bases). Germline V gene data show CDR1 as MDHEN and CDR2 as SYDVKM. This CDR3 is built from 13 residues. Trimming cost V 3 bases and J 8 bases, with 10 bases left between them. This CDR3 is CASSFSGIEKLFF. The CDR3 DNA follows: TGTGCCAGCAGTTTTTCAGGGATCGAAAAACTGTTTTTT.

J is TRBJ1-2 and V is TRBV14; TRBD1 agrees at 7 bases. The length of the CDR3 is 18 residues. V lost 1 base to trimming and J lost 1 base; unmatched junction nucleotides: 12. Germline lookup yields CDR1 SGHDN and CDR2 FVKESK. CDR3 protein: CASSQAKTGTDRNYGYTF. The CDR3 bases are TGTGCCAGCAGCCAAGCCAAGACGGGGACAGACCGTAACTATGGCTACACCTTC.